Below are 28 T cell receptor beta chains sequenced from a single sample in a study of Graves' ophthalmopathy and Graves' hyperthyroidism. RNA transcripts yielded amplified TCR beta CDR3 regions. Second-round multiplex PCR followed a first-round RT-PCR using HTBI primers. MiXCR, run by TCRdb on the multiplex PCR reads, gives a single entry per CDR3 protein. The top ten hold approximately 40% of the sample, which has about 220,000 distinct CDR3 sequences, 20% to 25% seen once. The sequenced sample was peripheral blood. These receptors were collected from a woman aged 50 to 60 with Graves' ophthalmopathy.

The J gene is TRBJ2-5, the V gene TRBV24-1, with D tentatively TRBD2 (6 bases). With 0 bases removed from V and 5 bases from J, the gap between germline ends came to 18 bases. CDR3 length equals 17 residues. In germline, CDR1 is KGHDR, CDR2 SFDVKD. This CDR3 reads CATSDLGTHGGMETQYF. The DNA of the CDR3 is TGTGCCACCAGTGATTTGGGTACCCATGGGGGGATGGAGACCCAGTACTTC.

This clonotype appeared a few times. The CDR3 DNA is TGTGCCAGCAGCCAAGATCCCCAGGGTGCCTCAAACATTCAGTACTTC. Encoded protein: CASSQDPQGASNIQYF. The chain links TRBV3-1 to TRBJ2-4, with D tentatively TRBD1 (5 bases). The CDR3 covers 16 residues. Germline values: CDR1 LGHDT, CDR2 YNNKEL (reference sequence). Trimming cost V 0 bases and J 6 bases, with 15 bases left between them.

There are many counts of this clonotype. The rearrangement uses TRBV27 and TRBJ2-7, with TRBD2 as a possible D gene (6 bases). The CDR3 runs to 13 residues. Germline-derived CDR1 and CDR2 are MNHEY and SMNVEV (reference sequence). The V end was cut by 5 bases, the J end by 7 bases, with 15 bases between. The CDR3: CASSPRTIREQYF. DNA of the CDR3: TGTGCCAGCAGTCCCCGGACTATCCGGGAGCAGTACTTC.

The V and J genes are TRBV20-1 and TRBJ1-1, with 10 positions matching TRBD1. The junction had 7 bases not matched to a gene; V was cut back by 6 bases and J by 0 bases. CDR3 length: 15 amino acids. Germline assignment: CDR1 DFQATT and CDR2 SNEGSKA (reference sequence). The CDR3 protein is CSARDRGRLNTEAFF. The CDR3 DNA sequence: TGCAGTGCCCGGGACAGGGGCCGATTGAACACTGAAGCTTTCTTT.

DNA for the CDR3: TGTGCCAGCAGCCTTCGGGCGGGGGCATACGAGCAGTACTTC. Encoded protein: CASSLRAGAYEQYF. This chain joins TRBV7-8 and TRBJ2-7, with a possible D match to TRBD2 (7 bases). The CDR3 consists of 14 residues. The ends were cut back, 5 bases at V and 4 bases at J, with 15 bases in the middle. The germline gives CDR1 SGHVS, CDR2 FQNEAQ.

This clonotype came up many times. The J gene is TRBJ2-2, the V gene TRBV19, with D unclear. The CDR3 loop spans 14 amino acids. CDR1 and CDR2 from the germline V gene are LNHDA and SQIVND (reference sequence). The ends were cut back, 4 bases at V and 1 base at J, with 7 bases in the middle. The CDR3 spells CASSRGQNTGELFF. DNA of the CDR3: TGTGCCAGTAGTAGAGGCCAGAACACCGGGGAGCTGTTTTTT.

The chain has TRBV12-3 or TRBV12-4 and TRBJ1-6; D ambiguous. This CDR3 is built from 12 residues. Trimming took 5 bases from V and 11 from J, leaving 10 bases between them. The CDR3 loop is CASSEPFAPLHF. The CDR3 DNA reads as TGTGCCAGCAGTGAACCTTTCGCACCCCTCCACTTT.

The sample holds many counts of this clonotype. The chain's CDR3 is CSADVQGAPLYEQYF. CDR3 DNA sequence: TGCAGTGCCGACGTTCAGGGGGCTCCCCTCTACGAGCAGTACTTC. J is TRBJ2-7 and V is TRBV20-1; 8 nucleotides align to TRBD1. The CDR3 sequence is 15 residues long. V was pared by 6 bases and J by 3 bases, with 13 bases of the junction left unmatched. Germline CDR1 and CDR2: DFQATT and SNEGSKA (reference sequence).

In its sample, this clonotype was seen many times. The CDR3 nucleotides read TGTGCCAGTAGTAAGGGACAGATCTACGAGCAGTACTTC. Residues: CASSKGQIYEQYF. V and J are TRBV19 and TRBJ2-7; 7 nucleotides match TRBD1. Germline CDR1 LNHDA, CDR2 SQIVND (reference sequence). The junction had 3 bases not matched to a gene; V was cut back by 4 bases and J by 3 bases. The CDR3 is 13 amino acids.

This clonotype has ten or more counts. The genes are TRBV7-3 and TRBJ2-5; D might be TRBD1 (5 bases). The CDR3 totals 15 residues. Trimming took 1 base from V and 4 from J, leaving 13 bases between them. Per the germline V gene, CDR1 is SGHTA and CDR2 is FQGTGA. For the CDR3, the DNA is TGTGCCAGCAGCTTAAAGCCAGGGCCGGTAGAGACCCAGTACTTC. Encoded protein: CASSLKPGPVETQYF.

Many counts were recorded for this clonotype. This rearrangement joins TRBV12-3 or TRBV12-4 to TRBJ2-7; D is unclear. This CDR3 contains 14 residues. V dropped 0 bases and J dropped 3 bases, with 9 bases sitting between them. Here the CDR3 DNA reads TGTGCCAGCAGTTTAGCTTCATCGGGCTACGAGCAGTACTTC. Its translation: CASSLASSGYEQYF.

In its sample, this clonotype was seen many times. The rearrangement uses TRBV20-1 and TRBJ1-2; D not resolved. The ends were cut back, 1 base at V and 7 bases at J, with 13 bases in the middle. The length of the CDR3 is 13 residues. The germline gives CDR1 DFQATT, CDR2 SNEGSKA (reference sequence). The CDR3 DNA reads TGCAGTGCTAGAGTTGGAGGGATGGGTGGCTACACCTTC. It codes for CSARVGGMGGYTF.

J is TRBJ1-1 and V is TRBV30; D is perhaps TRBD1 (6 bases). Trimming removed 3 bases at V and 10 bases at J, with 15 bases between. CDR3 size: 12 residues. CDR1 GTSNPN and CDR2 SVGIG come from the germline V gene (reference sequence). The CDR3 protein is CAWRGPTGRAFF. The CDR3 DNA is TGTGCCTGGAGGGGTCCCACAGGGCGAGCTTTCTTT.

A note on this clonotype: The junction departs from germline at one end; a sequencing error may be responsible. This chain connects TRBV28 to TRBJ1-2; D perhaps matches TRBD1 (6 bases). Germline CDR1 is MDHEN and CDR2 is SYDVKM. The CDR3 sequence is 16 residues long. The CDR3 loop reads CASSLGGQGTNYGYTF. Written as DNA, the CDR3 is TGTGCCAGCAGTTTAGGTGGGCAGGGGACCAACTACGGCTACACCTTC.

V is TRBV5-1 and J is TRBJ2-5, with D maybe TRBD1 (5 bases). The CDR3 runs to 15 residues. Deletions cut 0 bases from V and 2 bases from J, with 11 bases between. Looked up from germline, CDR1 is SGHRS and CDR2 is YFSETQ. CDR3 DNA sequence: TGCGCCAGCAGCTTGGGGTTACAGGCTCAAGAGACCCAGTACTTC. It yields the protein CASSLGLQAQETQYF.

This clonotype appeared many times. This sequence joins TRBV27 and TRBJ1-2, with 7 bases identical to TRBD1. Germline loops: CDR1 MNHEY, CDR2 SMNVEV (reference sequence). The V gene end was trimmed by 4 bases and the J gene end by 4 bases; junction bases not matched to a gene: 6. The CDR3 length is 14 residues. The CDR3: CASSSGGFTYGYTF. For the CDR3, the DNA is TGTGCCAGCAGTTCAGGGGGATTTACCTATGGCTACACCTTC.

The CDR3 loop reads CASSLGIGAVYEQYF. The CDR3 nucleotides are TGTGCCAGCAGTTTAGGCATTGGGGCGGTCTACGAGCAGTACTTC. J is TRBJ2-7 and V is TRBV27, with a tentative D call TRBD1 (5 bases). The V end lost 2 bases, the J end lost 3 bases, and 14 bases lay between the germline ends. The CDR3 loop spans 15 amino acids. Germline assignment: CDR1 MNHEY and CDR2 SMNVEV (reference sequence).

V gene TRBV2 combines with J gene TRBJ2-5, with a weak D call TRBD2 (6 bases). V lost 4 bases and J lost 3, with 9 bases in between. Looked up from germline, CDR1 is SNHLY and CDR2 is FYNNEI. There are 13 residues in the CDR3. The CDR3, as DNA: TGTGCCAGCAGTGTAACTAGCAAAGAGACCCAGTACTTC. Its translation is CASSVTSKETQYF.

This clonotype was recorded at least ten times. The genes are TRBV7-2 and TRBJ2-5; TRBD2 aligns across 8 bases. V shed 2 bases and J 1 base; nucleotides not matched to a gene: 0. The CDR3 is 14 amino acids. CDR1 SGHTA and CDR2 FQGNSA come from the germline V gene. The CDR3 DNA reads as TGTGCCAGCAGCTTAACTAGCGGCCAAGAGACCCAGTACTTC. It yields the protein CASSLTSGQETQYF. The entire variable domain, with the rest obtained from reference TRBV7-2 and TRBJ2-5, is as follows: GAGVSQSPSNKVTEKGKDVELRCDPISGHTALYWYRQSLGQGLEFLIYFQGNSAPDKSGLPSDRFSAERTGGSVSTLTIQRTQQEDSAVYLCASSLTSGQETQYFGPGTRLLVL.

The chain recombines TRBV28 with TRBJ1-1, with D hard to call. The CDR3 spans 12 residues. Trimming took off 3 bases at V and 7 bases at J, with 9 bases between the two ends. Germline assignment: CDR1 MDHEN and CDR2 SYDVKM. The CDR3 region has the DNA TGTGCCAGCAGTTTCATGCGGAGTGAAGCTTTCTTT. Its protein is CASSFMRSEAFF.

Many counts were recorded for this clonotype. The V and J genes are TRBV5-6 and TRBJ2-5; TRBD1 agrees at 7 bases. Germline CDR1 reads SGHDT; CDR2 reads YYEEEE. The V segment lost 4 bases and the J segment 2 bases; nucleotides outside the gene matches: 2. This CDR3 has 13 residues. CDR3 in amino acids: CASSRDRQETQYF. As DNA, the CDR3 is TGTGCCAGCAGCCGGGACAGACAAGAGACCCAGTACTTC.

This clonotype was recorded at least ten times. The chain has TRBV5-5 and TRBJ1-1, with a possible D match to TRBD1 (5 bases). In germline, CDR1 is SGHKS, CDR2 YYEKEE (reference sequence). The ends were cut back, 6 bases at V and 1 base at J, with 19 bases in the middle. The CDR3 covers 16 residues. The CDR3 bases are TGTGCCAGCACAAAGGCCCCGGGACTAGGGAACACTGAAGCTTTCTTT. Translated: CASTKAPGLGNTEAFF.

There are many counts of this clonotype. The chain employs TRBV28 and TRBJ1-1, with a tentative D call TRBD1 (5 bases). CDR3 length: 14 amino acids. V lost 5 bases to trimming and J lost 8 bases, with 18 bases between them. Per the germline V gene, CDR1 is MDHEN and CDR2 is SYDVKM. This CDR3 is CASSLHDNRWEAFF. For the CDR3, the DNA is TGTGCCAGCAGTCTCCATGACAACAGGTGGGAAGCTTTCTTT.

The chain couples TRBV12-5 to TRBJ1-2; possibly TRBD1 for D (6 bases). The germline CDR1 and CDR2 sequences are LGHNT and FRNRAP. The CDR3 extends over 14 amino acids. V was cut by 5 bases and J by 4 bases, with 14 bases left in between. In DNA, the CDR3 is TGTGCTAGTGGTCGGTGGGACACCAGCTATGGCTACACCTTC. Its protein product is CASGRWDTSYGYTF.

The CDR3 loop is CASRGAGTSGPGGAYEQYF. The DNA for the CDR3 is TGTGCCAGCAGGGGGGCCGGGACTAGCGGGCCCGGGGGGGCCTACGAGCAGTACTTC. J is TRBJ2-7 and V is TRBV2; 12 bases fit TRBD2. The CDR3 covers 19 residues. Trimming at V came to 6 bases and at J to 2 bases, leaving 17 bases not matched to a gene. Germline V gene lookup returns CDR1 SNHLY and CDR2 FYNNEI.

This clonotype was detected ten times or more. The V call is TRBV12-5, the J call TRBJ2-5; a weak D match, TRBD1 (6 bases). CDR1 is LGHNT, CDR2 FRNRAP, per germline. There are 16 residues in the CDR3. Trimming took off 2 bases at V and 2 bases at J, with 15 bases between the two ends. The CDR3 region is CASGLTPTGKQETQYF. CDR3 sequence (DNA): TGTGCTAGTGGTTTGACCCCGACAGGCAAGCAAGAGACCCAGTACTTC.

Here the CDR3 DNA reads TGTGCCAGCAATACCGGGACAAACTCCTACGAGCAGTACTTC. Translating gives CASNTGTNSYEQYF. V is TRBV6-1 and J is TRBJ2-7; a weak D match, TRBD1 (6 bases). Germline V CDR1 and CDR2: MNHNS, SASEGT. V was shortened by 7 bases and J by 0 bases, with 13 bases between the two germline ends. The CDR3 runs to 14 residues.

This clonotype was detected only a few times. At one end the junction does not follow the germline gene, possibly because of a read error. The gene calls are TRBV6-5 and TRBJ1-6; TRBD1 agrees at 8 bases. The germline gives CDR1 MNHEY, CDR2 SVGAGI. This CDR3 contains 17 residues. CDR3 DNA: TGTGCCACCAGTTACACCACTGGGACAGGAGGAAATTCACCCCTCCACTTT. Translating it yields CATSYTTGTGGNSPLHF.